This is a list of T cell receptor beta chains from one sample in a study of blood T cell repertoires in COVID-19. Using immunoSEQ multiplex PCR, the repertoire was profiled, and TCRdb retains in-frame clones only, with some absent. In the table there are about 240,000 clones, approximately 83% of which are singletons. What was sequenced was PBMCs or T cells enriched from blood (not recorded which). The receptors come from a woman aged 40-49 years with acute COVID-19. CDR3s include the opening cysteine and the closing phenylalanine or tryptophan. A D gene is named only where the DNA matches it firmly. Part of the rows lack a size; the others show once, few, many or a class for expanded clones.

CDR3aa	v_gene	abundance	j_gene	d_gene
CASSYTSGSSTDTQYF	TRBV7-9	-	TRBJ2-3	TRBD2
CATSPTAGGPESSYNEQFF	TRBV24-1	medium-sized	TRBJ2-1	TRBD2
CATSSVFDLGQGRGSEQFF	TRBV15	-	TRBJ2-1	TRBD1
CASTRNSFSSGNTIYF	TRBV5-5	-	TRBJ1-3	-
CASSLQFSGANVLTF	TRBV19	-	TRBJ2-6	-
CASSYQAPGELFF	TRBV6-5	-	TRBJ2-2	-
CASSMGLAENEQYF	TRBV19	-	TRBJ2-7	-
CASLGQGSDTQYF	TRBV11-3	-	TRBJ2-3	TRBD1
CASSLRGNSYEQYF	TRBV5-1	-	TRBJ2-7	-
CASSTLWDSPAKNIQYF	TRBV5-8	-	TRBJ2-4	TRBD1
CASSAGTSGRTDTQYF	TRBV9	-	TRBJ2-3	TRBD2
CASSQTGTYEQYF	TRBV13	-	TRBJ2-7	-
CASSLTGQSSYNEQFF	TRBV27	-	TRBJ2-1	TRBD1
CASSLSTRLGTYEQYF	TRBV27	-	TRBJ2-7	-
CASSFEAGGENEQYF	TRBV5-1	-	TRBJ2-7	TRBD2
CASSSLPFTGSGSSYNEQFF	TRBV6-2/TRBV6-3	-	TRBJ2-1	TRBD2
CASSPRDRNTGELFF	TRBV10-1	-	TRBJ2-2	TRBD1
CASSVGGGAGTEAFF	TRBV9	-	TRBJ1-1	-
CASETNSRTGLLAGELFF	TRBV19	-	TRBJ2-2	TRBD1
CASSSLAFDKYYGYTF	TRBV6-5	-	TRBJ1-2	-
CASSQYGQGAGELFF	TRBV16	-	TRBJ2-2	TRBD1
CASSESQGTIISNEKLFF	TRBV25-1	-	TRBJ1-4	-
CATSDITQGLHYNEQFF	TRBV24-1	-	TRBJ2-1	-
CASSEAGFSPLHF	TRBV2	-	TRBJ1-6	-
CASSPTGQGLEGYTF	TRBV5-4	-	TRBJ1-2	TRBD1
CASSQDPEGAEEEQFF	TRBV3-1/TRBV3-2	-	TRBJ2-1	-